One and the same sample provided the 9 T cell receptor beta chains below, sequenced in a study of shared clonotypes between healthy human individuals. TCRdb's table, derived via immunoSEQ multiplex PCR, lists solely in-frame clones and lacks some. Here the sample spans some 2,500,000 clones, roughly 93% being singletons. Source material: naive CD4+ T cells from PBMCs. Subset in this sample: CD45RA+ positively selected. These receptors all come from a man younger than 35 in good health. Some clones in this sample may be carry-over from other donors' samples.

The chain combines TRBV7-2 with TRBJ2-1, with 7 bases lining up with TRBD2. The CDR3 is 16 amino acids. The germline gives CDR1 SGHTA, CDR2 FQGNSA. The J segment lost 5 bases and the V segment lost 0 bases, leaving 7 bases of the junction unmatched. The CDR3 reads CASSLASGTTDNEQFF. CDR3 nucleotide sequence: TGTGCCAGCAGCTTAGCATCCGGGACTACTGACAATGAGCAGTTCTTC.

The rearrangement uses TRBV15 and TRBJ1-4, with D maybe TRBD1 (5 bases). V shed 6 bases and J shed 8 bases, with 19 bases lying between them. The CDR3 spans 15 residues. Germline V gives CDR1 LNHNV, CDR2 YYDKDF (reference sequence). The CDR3 nucleotides read TGTGCCACCAGAGGCGGCAGGGCGAAGGTGGAAAAACTGTTTTTT. Amino acids: CATRGGRAKVEKLFF.

V usage is TRBV29-1 and J usage is TRBJ1-2; D gene uncertain. There are 15 residues in the CDR3. The germline CDR1 and CDR2 sequences are SQVTM and ANQGSEA. Trimming pared 5 bases from V and 0 bases from J, leaving 16 bases between. CDR3 nucleotide sequence: TGCAGCGTTAGAGTGGCGTTTGATACTAACTATGGCTACACCTTC. Translating it yields CSVRVAFDTNYGYTF.

The J gene is TRBJ2-2, the V gene TRBV7-2; 8 bases align to TRBD1. The germline CDR1 and CDR2 sequences are SGHTA and FQGNSA. V trimming: 5 bases; J trimming: 3 bases; junction bases outside the gene matches: 5. This CDR3 is built from 15 residues. CDR3 region: CASSLRTGHTGELFF. Written as DNA, the CDR3 is TGTGCCAGCAGCCTGAGGACAGGGCACACCGGGGAGCTGTTTTTT. The entire variable domain, with the rest obtained from reference TRBV7-2 and TRBJ2-2, is as follows: GAGVSQSPSNKVTEKGKDVELRCDPISGHTALYWYRQSLGQGLEFLIYFQGNSAPDKSGLPSDRFSAERTGGSVSTLTIQRTQQEDSAVYLCASSLRTGHTGELFFGEGSRLTVL.

The J gene is TRBJ2-6, the V gene TRBV6-6; D tentatively reads TRBD1 or TRBD2 (5 bases each). From germline, CDR1 is MNHNY and CDR2 SVGAGI (reference sequence). This CDR3 is 15 amino acids long. V lost 6 bases and J lost 2, with 11 bases in between. The CDR3 protein is CASSSVGAGANVLTF. Here the CDR3 DNA reads TGTGCCAGCAGCTCGGTGGGGGCTGGGGCCAACGTCCTGACTTTC.

The chain joins TRBV9 to TRBJ2-1, with 9 nucleotides matching TRBD2. There are 15 residues in the CDR3. From germline, CDR1 is SGDLS and CDR2 YYNGEE. V dropped 3 bases and J dropped 6; count of bases not matched to a gene: 7. As DNA, the CDR3 is TGTGCCAGCAGCGCAGTAGCGGGAGTAGGCAATGAGCAGTTCTTC. Amino acids: CASSAVAGVGNEQFF.

The chain links TRBV14 to TRBJ2-7; 11 positions match TRBD1. The junction had 9 bases not matched to a gene; V was cut back by 5 bases and J by 0 bases. From germline, CDR1 is SGHDN and CDR2 FVKESK. The CDR3 has 17 residues. CDR3 in amino acids: CASSTHPGQGVSYEQYF. The CDR3 nucleotides are TGTGCCAGCAGCACCCACCCGGGACAGGGGGTCTCCTACGAGCAGTACTTC.

The chain couples TRBV5-1 to TRBJ2-5, with D perhaps matching TRBD2 (5 bases). Looked up from germline, CDR1 is SGHRS and CDR2 is YFSETQ. Trimming removed 4 bases at V and 4 bases at J, with 11 bases between. This CDR3 has 13 residues. The CDR3 nucleotides read TGCGCCAGCAGCCTGGACTGGCCAGAGACCCAGTACTTC. It is translated as CASSLDWPETQYF. The full variable domain, in which reference TRBV5-1 and TRBJ2-5 provide the parts outside the CDR3, is KAGVTQTPRYLIKTRGQQVTLSCSPISGHRSVSWYQQTPGQGLQFLFEYFSETQRNKGNFPGRFSGRQFSNSRSEMNVSTLELGDSALYLCASSLDWPETQYFGPGTRLLVL.

V and J are TRBV18 and TRBJ1-1; D is undetermined. Trimming removed 3 bases from V and 1 base from J, with 9 bases in between. This CDR3 spans 14 amino acids. Germline V CDR1 and CDR2: KGHSH, LQKENI. In DNA form, the CDR3 reads TGTGCCAGCTCACCGACACCGAAGAACACTGAAGCTTTCTTT. As protein: CASSPTPKNTEAFF.